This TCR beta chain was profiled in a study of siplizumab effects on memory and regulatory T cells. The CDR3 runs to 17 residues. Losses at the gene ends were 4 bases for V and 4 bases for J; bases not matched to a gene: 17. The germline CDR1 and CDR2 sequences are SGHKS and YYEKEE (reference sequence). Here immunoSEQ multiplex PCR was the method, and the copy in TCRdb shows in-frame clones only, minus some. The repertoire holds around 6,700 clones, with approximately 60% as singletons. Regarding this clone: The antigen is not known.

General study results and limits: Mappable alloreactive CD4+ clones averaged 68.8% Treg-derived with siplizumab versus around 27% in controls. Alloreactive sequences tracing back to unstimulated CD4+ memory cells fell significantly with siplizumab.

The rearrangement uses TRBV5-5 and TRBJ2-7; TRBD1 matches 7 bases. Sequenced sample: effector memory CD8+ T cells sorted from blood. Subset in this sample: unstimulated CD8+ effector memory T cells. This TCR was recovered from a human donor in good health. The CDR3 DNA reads TGTGCCAGCAGCCAAGATGGGGTGAGAGACAGGGTATACGAGCAGTACTTC. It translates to CASSQDGVRDRVYEQYF.